The clone carrying this T cell receptor beta chain was detected once. This sample is part of a study of neoadjuvant anti-PD-1 for oral cavity cancer. Clones were read by immunoSEQ multiplex PCR, and TCRdb kept only the in-frame ones, dropping some. The table records around 16,000 clones, about three fifths of them present only once. The germline V gene encodes CDR1 MNHNY and CDR2 SVGAGI (reference sequence). The ends lost 7 bases at V and 7 bases at J; junction bases unmatched: 16. The length of the CDR3 is 16 residues. This rearrangement joins TRBV6-6 to TRBJ1-1; 9 bases align to TRBD1. This TCR was recovered from a person aged 35-79 years with oral cavity squamous cell carcinoma. The sequencing here drew on PBMCs, taken before nivolumab (anti-PD-1) treatment. CDR3: CASNRDREPLAGEAFF. The CDR3 DNA reads TGTGCCAGCAACAGGGACAGGGAACCTTTGGCGGGTGAAGCTTTCTTT.